The rows below give T cell receptor beta chains drawn from one sample of a study of T cell responses to AZD1222 COVID-19 vaccine. Profiled with immunoSEQ multiplex PCR; TCRdb holds only in-frame clones, not every one. The table shows roughly 150,000 clones, with about 91% occurring only once. Sample: peripheral blood, taken 28 days after the second AZD1222 dose. The source of these receptors is an adult who received the AZD1222 COVID-19 vaccine. The CDR3 runs from the conserved cysteine through the conserved F or W. The order of the fields is clone size, D gene, J gene, V gene, CDR3 length, CDR3 DNA, CDR3 protein. A D gene is named only where the DNA matches it firmly. Not all rows give a size; the values are once, few, many and, for expanded clones, a class.

clone_size: .; d_call: TRBD1; j_call: TRBJ2-2; v_call: TRBV10-1; cdr3_length: 14; cdr3_nt: TGCGCCAGCAGTGAAGGGGGCAGGACCGGGGAGCTGTTTTTT; cdr3_aa: CASSEGGRTGELFF
clone_size: .; d_call: .; j_call: TRBJ2-7; v_call: TRBV5-4; cdr3_length: 15; cdr3_nt: TGTGCCAGCAGCTTGGGGTCAGGGCGCTCCTACGAGCAGTACTTC; cdr3_aa: CASSLGSGRSYEQYF
clone_size: .; d_call: .; j_call: TRBJ2-1; v_call: TRBV2; cdr3_length: 16; cdr3_nt: TGTGCCAGCAGTGGCTTATGGGCCCGCTCCTACAATGAGCAGTTCTTC; cdr3_aa: CASSGLWARSYNEQFF
clone_size: .; d_call: .; j_call: TRBJ1-5; v_call: TRBV2; cdr3_length: 13; cdr3_nt: TGTGCCAGCAGAGCACAGGGAAATCAGCCCCAGCATTTT; cdr3_aa: CASRAQGNQPQHF
clone_size: .; d_call: .; j_call: TRBJ2-7; v_call: TRBV18; cdr3_length: 14; cdr3_nt: TGTGCCAGCTCACCCGCGAGTGTCAACTACGAGCAGTACTTC; cdr3_aa: CASSPASVNYEQYF
clone_size: .; d_call: .; j_call: TRBJ1-4; v_call: TRBV4-1; cdr3_length: 15; cdr3_nt: TGCGCCAGCAGCCAAGATACCCGTACTAATGAAAAACTGTTTTTT; cdr3_aa: CASSQDTRTNEKLFF
clone_size: .; d_call: .; j_call: TRBJ1-1; v_call: TRBV13; cdr3_length: 14; cdr3_nt: TGTGCCAGCAGCTTAGAGGACAGGAACACTGAAGCTTTCTTT; cdr3_aa: CASSLEDRNTEAFF
clone_size: .; d_call: .; j_call: TRBJ1-4; v_call: TRBV4-1; cdr3_length: 14; cdr3_nt: TGCGCCAGCAGCCAAGTCGGGGAAAATGAAAAACTGTTTTTT; cdr3_aa: CASSQVGENEKLFF
clone_size: once; d_call: .; j_call: TRBJ1-1; v_call: TRBV15; cdr3_length: 13; cdr3_nt: TGTGCCACCAGCAGGTCGACGGACTGGGAGGCTTTCTTT; cdr3_aa: CATSRSTDWEAFF
clone_size: .; d_call: TRBD2; j_call: TRBJ2-2; v_call: TRBV29-1; cdr3_length: 16; cdr3_nt: TGCAGCGTTTTGCTAGCGGGGGGGGCCAACACCGGGGAGCTGTTTTTT; cdr3_aa: CSVLLAGGANTGELFF
clone_size: .; d_call: .; j_call: TRBJ2-1; v_call: TRBV18; cdr3_length: 13; cdr3_nt: TGTGCCAGCTCTCCGAGCTCCTACAATGAGCAGTTCTTC; cdr3_aa: CASSPSSYNEQFF
clone_size: .; d_call: TRBD1; j_call: TRBJ1-2; v_call: TRBV6-5; cdr3_length: 13; cdr3_nt: TGTGCCAGCAGCTCAGGGGGGGCGGGTGGCTACACCTTC; cdr3_aa: CASSSGGAGGYTF
clone_size: .; d_call: .; j_call: TRBJ1-4; v_call: TRBV7-9; cdr3_length: 17; cdr3_nt: TGTGCCAGCAGCCCCCCTAGGGGGGGCCAATCTAATGAAAAACTGTTTTTT; cdr3_aa: CASSPPRGGQSNEKLFF
clone_size: .; d_call: .; j_call: TRBJ2-1; v_call: TRBV11-2; cdr3_length: 13; cdr3_nt: TGTGCCAGCAGCTCGGGACCCACGAGGGAGCAGTTCTTC; cdr3_aa: CASSSGPTREQFF